The T cell receptor (beta chain) described here comes from a study of lymphopenia after photon versus proton radiotherapy. The study's findings and limits: Proton therapy kept repertoires fairly stable, unlike photons, which gained effector/memory cells. In patients who died, overall survival fell as post-nadir TCR diversity dropped more. Oligoclonal CD8+ Temra expansion after nadir drove photon patients' diversity drop. Better survival with proton therapy was suggested as possible, not demonstrated.

From germline, CDR1 is SEHNR and CDR2 FQNEAQ (reference sequence). Between the trimmed V and J ends, which lost 1 base and 4 bases, there was a span of 10 bases. The CDR3 spans 14 residues. As to this clone: The antigen remains undetermined.

Profiling relied on immunoSEQ multiplex PCR, and the TCRdb table lists in-frame clones only, not all of them. The sample holds about 60,000 clones; about 81% are singletons and the top ten take around 2.1%. The source material was peripheral blood, sampled from a patient treated with proton-based radiotherapy. This chain uses TRBV7-9 with TRBJ1-2; D unclear. The origin of this receptor is a man in his sixties with pancreatic cancer. CDR3 sequence reads: CASSLEARSYGYTF. The CDR3 DNA follows: TGTGCCAGCAGCTTAGAGGCCAGGAGCTATGGCTACACCTTC.